This T cell receptor beta chain was identified during a study of tumor and adjacent non-tumor tissue in lung cancer. The CDR3 has 13 residues. CDR1 and CDR2 from the germline V gene are SGHAT and FQNNGV. No cell sorting was done before RNA was extracted from the tissue. A modified ARM-PCR protocol with three rounds of nested PCR amplified TCRbeta. TCRdb fed the multiplex PCR reads into MiXCR, producing one record per CDR3 protein. Seen here are more than 95,000 distinct CDR3 sequences, roughly 67% observed once, and the top ten hold 9.5% to 15%. Material: lung tumor tissue. The chain has TRBV11-2 and TRBJ2-7; D is perhaps TRBD2 (6 bases). The TCR sequence derives from a man aged 25-45 years with non-small cell lung cancer. CDR3 in DNA: TGTGCGTGCAGCTTAGAGCTGTGGGGGGAACAGTACTTC. The encoded protein is CACSLELWGEQYF.